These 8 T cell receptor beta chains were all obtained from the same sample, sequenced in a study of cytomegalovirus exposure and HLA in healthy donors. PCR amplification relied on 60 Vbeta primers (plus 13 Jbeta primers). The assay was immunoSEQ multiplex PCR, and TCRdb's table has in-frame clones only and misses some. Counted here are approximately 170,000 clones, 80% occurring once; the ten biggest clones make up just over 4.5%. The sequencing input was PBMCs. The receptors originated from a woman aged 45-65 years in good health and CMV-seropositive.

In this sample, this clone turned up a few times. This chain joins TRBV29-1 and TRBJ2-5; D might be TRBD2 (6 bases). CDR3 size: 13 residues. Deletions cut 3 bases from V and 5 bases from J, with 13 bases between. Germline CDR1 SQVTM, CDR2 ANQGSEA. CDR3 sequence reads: CSVDRGNGETQYF. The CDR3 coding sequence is TGCAGCGTTGATCGCGGGAACGGGGAGACCCAGTACTTC.

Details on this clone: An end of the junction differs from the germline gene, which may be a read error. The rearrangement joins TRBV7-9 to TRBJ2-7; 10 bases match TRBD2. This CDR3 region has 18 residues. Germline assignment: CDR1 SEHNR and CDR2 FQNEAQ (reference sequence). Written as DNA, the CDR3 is TGTTCCAGCAGCTTAGCCGGGGGGCTAGCGGGGGCCTCCTACGAGCAGTACTTC. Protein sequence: CSSSLAGGLAGASYEQYF. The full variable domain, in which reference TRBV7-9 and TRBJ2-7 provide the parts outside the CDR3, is DTGVSQNPRHKITKRGQNVTFRCDPISEHNRLYWYRQTLGQGPEFLTYFQNEAQLEKSRLLSDRFSAERPKGSFSTLEIQRTEQGDSAMYLCSSSLAGGLAGASYEQYFGPGTRLTVT.

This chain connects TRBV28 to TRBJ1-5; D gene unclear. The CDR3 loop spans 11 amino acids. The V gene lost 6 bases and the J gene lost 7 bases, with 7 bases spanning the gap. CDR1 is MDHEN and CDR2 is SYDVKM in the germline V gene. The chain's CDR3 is CASSLDQPQHF. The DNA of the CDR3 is TGTGCCAGCAGCCTAGACCAGCCCCAGCATTTT.

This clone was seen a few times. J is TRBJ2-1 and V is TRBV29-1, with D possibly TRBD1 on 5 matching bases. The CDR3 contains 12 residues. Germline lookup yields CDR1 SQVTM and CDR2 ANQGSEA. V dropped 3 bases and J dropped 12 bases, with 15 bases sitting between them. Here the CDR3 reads CSVEAGPSRQFF. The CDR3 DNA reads TGCAGCGTTGAGGCAGGGCCGAGCCGGCAGTTCTTC.

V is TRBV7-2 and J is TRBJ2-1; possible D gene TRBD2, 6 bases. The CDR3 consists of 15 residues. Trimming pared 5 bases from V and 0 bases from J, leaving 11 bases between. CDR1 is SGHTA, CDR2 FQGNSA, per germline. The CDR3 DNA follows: TGTGCCAGCAGCCCGACTAGTATCTCCTACAATGAGCAGTTCTTC. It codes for CASSPTSISYNEQFF.

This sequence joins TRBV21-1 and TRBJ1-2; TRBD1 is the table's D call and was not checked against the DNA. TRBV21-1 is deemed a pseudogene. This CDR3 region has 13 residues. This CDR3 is CASSGQEGYGYTF. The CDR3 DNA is TGTGCCAGCAGCGGACAGGAGGGTTATGGCTACACCTTC.

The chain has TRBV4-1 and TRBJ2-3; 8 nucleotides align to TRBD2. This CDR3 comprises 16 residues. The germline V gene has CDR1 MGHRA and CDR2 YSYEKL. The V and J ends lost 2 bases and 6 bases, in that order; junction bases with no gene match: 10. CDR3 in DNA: TGCGCCAGCAGCCAACTTGGGGCGGGGGGAGTGGATACGCAGTATTTT. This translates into CASSQLGAGGVDTQYF.

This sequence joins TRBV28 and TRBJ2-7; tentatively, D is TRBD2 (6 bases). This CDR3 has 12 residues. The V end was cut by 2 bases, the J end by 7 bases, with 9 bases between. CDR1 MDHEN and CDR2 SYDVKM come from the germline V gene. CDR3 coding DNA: TGTGCCAGCAGTTTACTTCGGGGGGAGCAGTACTTC. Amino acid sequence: CASSLLRGEQYF.